This T cell receptor (beta chain) was captured by sequencing in a study of cytomegalovirus exposure and HLA in healthy donors. In the study overall: T cells numbering around 190 million yielded some 100 million unique TCR beta sequences in an earlier analysis.

60 Vbeta and 13 Jbeta primers were used in PCR. Sequenced by immunoSEQ multiplex PCR; TCRdb stores in-frame clones only, minus some. The sample holds about 130,000 clones; about 75% are singletons and the top ten take about 7%. Trimming cost V 5 bases and J 5 bases, with 13 bases left between them. Germline V gene lookup returns CDR1 SGHDT and CDR2 YYEEEE. This CDR3 region has 13 residues. Study results and caveats: Researchers reported from a later analysis that most CMV-associated TCR beta chains appeared HLA-restricted. Most TCRs appeared rarely, but some public TCRs recurred in many donors.

Turning to this clone: Its target is unknown.

The V call is TRBV5-6, the J call TRBJ2-5; D might be TRBD1 (5 bases). The source of this sequence is a man aged 30-40 years in good health and CMV-seronegative. Sequencing was done on a sample of PBMCs. CDR3 protein: CASRWASGETQYF. The CDR3 DNA reads TGTGCCAGCAGGTGGGCCTCAGGGGAGACCCAGTACTTC.